The sequence of this T cell receptor beta chain was determined in a study of CD8+ T cells in alopecia areata. Study summary: Patients took tofacitinib for 6 to 18 months, followed by 6 drug-free months.

Following extraction, RNA underwent reverse transcription to cDNA, which served as the sequencing template. Clones were read by immunoSEQ multiplex PCR, and TCRdb kept only the in-frame ones, dropping some. In the table there are fewer than 250,000 clones, roughly two fifths of which are singletons. V was clipped by 5 bases and J by 6 bases; unmatched bases: 7. From germline, CDR1 is MNHEY and CDR2 SVGAGI. This CDR3 region has 15 residues. Treatment in this sample: oral pan-JAK inhibitor, 5-10 mg twice daily. Collected material from alopecia areata patients comprised lesional scalp punch biopsies and peripheral blood. Sorting of PBMCs yielded the CD4+ and CD8+ T cells.

Sequencing was performed on CD4+ T cells sorted from blood, taken around week 36, from a patient treated with tofacitinib. The TCR originated in a human donor with alopecia areata. V and J are TRBV6-5 and TRBJ2-5; 12 bases fit TRBD2. The DNA for the CDR3 is TGTGCCAGCAGTGCCGGGACTAGCGGGCTGAAGACCCAGTACTTC. Translation gives CASSAGTSGLKTQYF.